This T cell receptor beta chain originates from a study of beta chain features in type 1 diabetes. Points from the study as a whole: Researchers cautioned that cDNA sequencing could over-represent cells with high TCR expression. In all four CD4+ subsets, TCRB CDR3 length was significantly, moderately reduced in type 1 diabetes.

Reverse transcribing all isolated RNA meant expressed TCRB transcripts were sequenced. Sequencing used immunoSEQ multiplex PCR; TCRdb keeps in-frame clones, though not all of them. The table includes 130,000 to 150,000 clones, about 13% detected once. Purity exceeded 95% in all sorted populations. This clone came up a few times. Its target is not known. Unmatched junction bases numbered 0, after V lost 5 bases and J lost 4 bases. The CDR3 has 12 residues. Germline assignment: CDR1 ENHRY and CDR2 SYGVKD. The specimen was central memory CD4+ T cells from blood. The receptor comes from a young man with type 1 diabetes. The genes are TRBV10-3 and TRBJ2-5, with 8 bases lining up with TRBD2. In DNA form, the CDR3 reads TGTGCCATCAGTAGCGGGGGAGAGACCCAGTACTTC. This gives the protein CAISSGGETQYF.